This passage covers 16 T cell receptor beta chains from one sample sequenced in a study of T cell responses to AZD1222 COVID-19 vaccine. Data came from immunoSEQ multiplex PCR; TCRdb stores just in-frame clones and leaves some out. The sample carries roughly 180,000 clones, 94% recorded once. The sample here was peripheral blood, taken on day 0 of AZD1222 vaccination. The receptor source for this set is an adult in good health.

This chain uses TRBV6-5 with TRBJ1-4; D is uncertain. Between the trimmed V and J ends, which lost 2 bases and 3 bases, there was a span of 13 bases. This CDR3 is 16 amino acids long. Germline CDR1 is MNHEY and CDR2 is SVGAGI. The DNA of the CDR3 is TGTGCCAGCAGTTACGACACAGCTCGGGCTAATGAAAAACTGTTTTTT. Its translation: CASSYDTARANEKLFF.

The chain couples TRBV3-1 (or the pseudogene TRBV3-2) to TRBJ2-3; D gene uncertain. Germline lookup yields CDR1 LGHDT and CDR2 YNNKEL (reference sequence). The CDR3 has 12 residues. With 4 bases removed from V and 6 bases from J, the gap between germline ends came to 8 bases. CDR3 in amino acids: CASSRTGDTQYF. The CDR3, as DNA: TGTGCCAGCAGCCGAACTGGGGATACGCAGTATTTT.

The chain employs TRBV14 and TRBJ1-2; possible D gene TRBD1, 5 bases. Trimming removed 3 bases from V and 5 bases from J, with 10 bases in between. Germline lookup yields CDR1 SGHDN and CDR2 FVKESK. The CDR3 spans 13 residues. The CDR3: CASSHGAHYGYTF. The CDR3 DNA sequence: TGTGCCAGCAGCCACGGGGCTCATTATGGCTACACCTTC.

The chain combines TRBV27 with TRBJ1-1; possibly TRBD1 for D (5 bases). Trimming took 6 bases from V and 5 from J, leaving 7 bases between them. CDR3 size: 11 residues. From germline, CDR1 is MNHEY and CDR2 SMNVEV (reference sequence). CDR3 nucleotide sequence: TGTGCCAGCAGGTGGGGGACTGAAGCTTTCTTT. Amino acids: CASRWGTEAFF.

The V call is TRBV6-5, the J call TRBJ1-1, with TRBD1 matching 7 bases. With V trimmed by 7 bases and J by 5 bases, 4 bases remained unmatched. The CDR3 sequence is 12 residues long. The germline gives CDR1 MNHEY, CDR2 SVGAGI. DNA of the CDR3: TGTGCCAGCATCCAGGGGGGGACTGAAGCTTTCTTT. Translated: CASIQGGTEAFF.

The genes are TRBV6-2 or TRBV6-3 and TRBJ2-2; D may be TRBD1 or TRBD2 (5 bases each). This CDR3 region has 17 residues. The germline V gene encodes CDR1 MNHEY and CDR2 SVGEGT. The germline V and J ends were trimmed by 0 bases and 7 bases, with 18 bases remaining between them. CDR3 loop: CASSYSSGTLKGGELFF. CDR3 nucleotides: TGTGCCAGCAGTTACTCATCCGGGACCCTCAAGGGCGGGGAGCTGTTTTTT.

The chain has TRBV7-9 and TRBJ2-7, with 7 positions matching TRBD1. V shed 1 base and J 3 bases; nucleotides not matched to a gene: 12. The germline gives CDR1 SEHNR, CDR2 FQNEAQ (reference sequence). CDR3 length: 17 residues. The CDR3 DNA follows: TGTGCCAGCAGCTTAGAGCCGATAGGCAGGGGGAACTACGAGCAGTACTTC. Its translation is CASSLEPIGRGNYEQYF.

The chain uses TRBV5-6 and TRBJ2-1, with D unresolved. Trimming took 4 bases from V and 4 from J, leaving 6 bases between them. CDR1 and CDR2 (germline): SGHDT, YYEEEE. The CDR3 runs 12 residues. DNA for the CDR3: TGTGCCAGCAGCCTACAATACAATGAGCAGTTCTTC. Amino acids: CASSLQYNEQFF.

The V call is TRBV15, the J call TRBJ2-3; D gene unclear. CDR1 and CDR2 from the germline V gene are LNHNV and YYDKDF (reference sequence). This CDR3 contains 13 residues. V lost 5 bases, J lost 4 bases, and 10 bases lay in between. CDR3 amino acids: CATSPVHADTQYF. In DNA form, the CDR3 reads TGTGCCACCAGCCCAGTACATGCAGATACGCAGTATTTT.

V is TRBV12-3 or TRBV12-4 and J is TRBJ1-1; D remains unclear. Deletions cut 5 bases from V and 8 bases from J, with 9 bases between. The CDR3 consists of 11 residues. The CDR3 protein is CASSQLFEAFF. CDR3 DNA sequence: TGTGCCAGCAGTCAGCTCTTCGAAGCTTTCTTT.

The rearrangement joins TRBV28 to TRBJ1-1; D not certain. Germline V gene data show CDR1 as MDHEN and CDR2 as SYDVKM. This CDR3 contains 14 residues. Trimming stripped 2 bases from V and 1 base from J, with 8 bases between. The CDR3 bases are TGTGCCAGCAGTTTAGCGGTCCCGAACACTGAAGCTTTCTTT. This gives the protein CASSLAVPNTEAFF.

This chain joins TRBV27 and TRBJ2-1; 10 bases line up with TRBD2. The V gene end was trimmed by 8 bases and the J gene end by 6 bases; junction bases not matched to a gene: 4. The CDR3 extends over 13 amino acids. Germline CDR1 reads MNHEY; CDR2 reads SMNVEV (reference sequence). CDR3 in DNA: TGTGCCAGCGGGACTAGCGTGCTCAATGAGCAGTTCTTC. It codes for CASGTSVLNEQFF.

This clone was picked up one time. The J gene is TRBJ2-5, the V gene TRBV3-1 (or the pseudogene TRBV3-2); D is undetermined. This CDR3 comprises 12 residues. The germline V and J ends were trimmed by 1 base and 4 bases, with 4 bases remaining between them. Per germline, CDR1 LGHDT and CDR2 YNNKEL (reference sequence). CDR3: CASSQGRETQYF. CDR3 sequence (DNA): TGTGCCAGCAGCCAAGGAAGAGAGACCCAGTACTTC.

A note on this clone: Its ends do not fully match the called genes, so a read error is possible. The chain carries TRBV6-1 and TRBJ1-4, with a tentative D call TRBD1 (5 bases). Germline V CDR1 and CDR2: MNHNS, SASEGT. The CDR3 totals 14 residues. CDR3: CASREAGIGEKLFF. In nucleotides, the CDR3 is TGTGCCAGCAGGGAAGCAGGGATCGGGGAAAAACTGTTTTTT.

The chain links TRBV15 to TRBJ2-7; D is unclear. Germline lookup yields CDR1 LNHNV and CDR2 YYDKDF (reference sequence). The V gene lost 2 bases and the J gene lost 5 bases, with 10 bases spanning the gap. The CDR3 covers 13 residues. The CDR3 region has the DNA TGTGCCACCAGCAGACTCGATGGGGACGAGCAGTACTTC. Its protein is CATSRLDGDEQYF.

V and J are TRBV5-4 and TRBJ2-7; D unresolved. From germline, CDR1 is SGHNT and CDR2 YYREEE (reference sequence). The CDR3 sequence is 13 residues long. The ends were cut back, 4 bases at V and 7 bases at J, with 15 bases in the middle. Here the CDR3 DNA reads TGTGCCAGCAGCCCGGAGAATGCAATAGAGCAGTACTTC. It yields the protein CASSPENAIEQYF.